This entry lists 20 T cell receptor beta chains sequenced from one sample in a study of blood T cell repertoires in COVID-19. The method was immunoSEQ multiplex PCR; TCRdb's version includes in-frame clones alone and lacks a portion of them. Here the sample spans about 200,000 clones, approximately 90% being singletons. Specimen: peripheral blood. These receptors originate from a man aged 25 to 40 who had recovered from COVID-19.

V and J are TRBV19 and TRBJ1-4, with TRBD1 as a possible D gene (6 bases). V was cut by 6 bases and J by 4 bases, with 15 bases left in between. The length of the CDR3 is 15 residues. Germline V gene data show CDR1 as LNHDA and CDR2 as SQIVND (reference sequence). The CDR3 nucleotides are TGTGCCAGTAGCCGACAGGTGCCCATTAATGAAAAACTGTTTTTT. It codes for CASSRQVPINEKLFF.

This clone appeared a few times. The chain is built from TRBV14 and TRBJ1-5; D uncertain. CDR1 and CDR2 (germline): SGHDN, FVKESK. The CDR3 consists of 13 residues. Trimming cost V 0 bases and J 3 bases, with 3 bases left between them. CDR3 sequence: CASSQDHNQPQHF. The CDR3, as DNA: TGTGCCAGCAGCCAAGACCACAATCAGCCCCAGCATTTT.

This clone has just one count. The V and J genes are TRBV19 and TRBJ1-1; the match to TRBD1 covers 9 bases. The germline V gene has CDR1 LNHDA and CDR2 SQIVND (reference sequence). Unmatched junction bases numbered 6, after V lost 5 bases and J lost 5 bases. The CDR3 sequence is 14 residues long. The CDR3 is CASSVHRGQTEAFF. CDR3 bases: TGTGCCAGTAGTGTCCACAGGGGGCAAACTGAAGCTTTCTTT.

The V and J genes are TRBV6-2 or TRBV6-3 and TRBJ2-7, with TRBD1 matching over 7 bases. V was clipped by 5 bases and J by 6 bases; unmatched bases: 10. CDR1 is MNHEY and CDR2 is SVGEGT in the germline V gene. The CDR3 consists of 14 residues. The CDR3 protein is CASSLSQGIGEQYF. The CDR3 region has the DNA TGTGCCAGCAGTCTCTCACAGGGGATAGGCGAGCAGTACTTC.

The chain couples TRBV19 to TRBJ2-3, with 11 bases fitting TRBD1. V gave up 5 bases and J gave up 1 base; unmatched junction bases: 8. This CDR3 is built from 17 residues. Germline lookup yields CDR1 LNHDA and CDR2 SQIVND (reference sequence). The CDR3 DNA follows: TGTGCCAGTAGTCATATTGGGGGACAGGGGGGCACAGATACGCAGTATTTT. Amino acids: CASSHIGGQGGTDTQYF.

In DNA form, the CDR3 reads TGTGCCAGCAGTTACATCGGGGGGCCCACTGAAGCTTTCTTT. Translation gives CASSYIGGPTEAFF. This chain joins TRBV6-5 and TRBJ1-1; TRBD1 might be the D (6 bases). Germline values: CDR1 MNHEY, CDR2 SVGAGI. V dropped 2 bases and J dropped 4 bases, with 11 bases sitting between them. The CDR3 has 14 residues.

The chain combines TRBV6-5 with TRBJ1-1; 8 bases are a match to TRBD1. The CDR3 loop spans 13 amino acids. The V gene end was trimmed by 7 bases and the J gene end by 1 base; junction bases not matched to a gene: 2. Germline CDR1 MNHEY, CDR2 SVGAGI. The CDR3 bases are TGTGCCAGCACCGACAGGGGGAACACTGAAGCTTTCTTT. Translating gives CASTDRGNTEAFF.

V usage is TRBV30 and J usage is TRBJ1-5; TRBD1 might be the D (6 bases). The length of the CDR3 is 14 residues. CDR1 GTSNPN and CDR2 SVGIG come from the germline V gene (reference sequence). Between the trimmed V and J ends, which lost 1 base and 3 bases, there was a span of 10 bases. Written as DNA, the CDR3 is TGTGCCTGGAGTGCGGACAGTTACAATCAGCCCCAGCATTTT. It yields the protein CAWSADSYNQPQHF.

DNA of the CDR3: TGTGCCAGCACGTTTCCCCCAACAGGGATCTCCTACGAGCAGTACTTC. It is translated as CASTFPPTGISYEQYF. The rearrangement uses TRBV6-4 and TRBJ2-7, with D possibly being TRBD1 (6 bases). In germline, CDR1 is MRHNA, CDR2 SNTAGT. Trimming cost V 7 bases and J 0 bases, with 19 bases left between them. The CDR3 runs to 16 residues.

J is TRBJ1-3 and V is TRBV6-5, with no clear D. The V end was cut by 8 bases, the J end by 0 bases, with 14 bases between. The V gene's germline CDR1 is MNHEY and CDR2 SVGAGI. This CDR3 is 15 amino acids long. CDR3 coding DNA: TGTGCCAGCCGGATTCCGGGGTACTCTGGAAACACCATATATTTT. Encoded protein: CASRIPGYSGNTIYF.

This chain uses TRBV5-5 with TRBJ1-5, with no clear D. The CDR3 is 17 amino acids. The ends were cut back, 1 base at V and 4 bases at J, with 18 bases in the middle. The germline V gene has CDR1 SGHKS and CDR2 YYEKEE (reference sequence). CDR3 residues: CASSLSWGGIQNQPQHF. In DNA, the CDR3 is TGTGCCAGCAGCTTGTCTTGGGGAGGGATACAAAATCAGCCCCAGCATTTT.

This chain connects TRBV5-8 to TRBJ2-4; 8 nucleotides line up with TRBD1. Per the germline V gene, CDR1 is SGHTS and CDR2 is YDEGEE. The ends lost 9 bases at V and 6 bases at J; junction bases unmatched: 11. This CDR3 comprises 14 residues. CDR3 in amino acids: CATTLRQGTNIQYF. CDR3 DNA: TGTGCCACCACGCTCCGACAGGGGACAAACATTCAGTACTTC.

This chain uses TRBV19 with TRBJ1-2; D ambiguous. Germline lookup yields CDR1 LNHDA and CDR2 SQIVND (reference sequence). This CDR3 is built from 13 residues. V was clipped by 1 base and J by 8 bases, with 11 bases between them. In DNA form, the CDR3 reads TGTGCCAGTAGTATAGTCGGGATTTCCGGCTACACCTTC. Encoded protein: CASSIVGISGYTF.

V and J are TRBV5-5 and TRBJ2-3; D is possibly TRBD1 (5 bases). This CDR3 has 14 residues. Germline CDR1 reads SGHKS; CDR2 reads YYEKEE (reference sequence). V lost 0 bases to trimming and J lost 6 bases, with 11 bases between them. The CDR3 loop is CASSLGPQADTQYF. The CDR3 DNA reads as TGTGCCAGCAGCTTGGGCCCACAGGCTGATACGCAGTATTTT.

The chain carries TRBV10-3 and TRBJ2-2, with D possibly matching TRBD1 (6 bases). The germline V gene encodes CDR1 ENHRY and CDR2 SYGVKD. This CDR3 has 15 amino acids. Deletions cut 10 bases from V and 1 base from J, with 16 bases between. CDR3 nucleotides: TGTGCCACTCTCTGGGACACCCAGAACACCGGGGAGCTGTTTTTT. Translated, it gives CATLWDTQNTGELFF.

The CDR3 DNA follows: TGTGCCAGCAGCTTCACTAGCGGGGGCGAGACCCAGTACTTC. It specifies CASSFTSGGETQYF. The V gene is TRBV7-9, the J gene TRBJ2-5; 11 nucleotides line up with TRBD2. Trimming cost V 3 bases and J 5 bases; bases outside gene matches: 2. The CDR3 loop spans 14 amino acids. CDR1 and CDR2 (germline): SEHNR, FQNEAQ (reference sequence).

A single count supports this clone. The V and J genes are TRBV5-1 and TRBJ2-3; 10 nucleotides align to TRBD2. Germline V CDR1 and CDR2: SGHRS, YFSETQ. The length of the CDR3 is 17 residues. Trimming took 4 bases from V and 4 from J; bases not matched to a gene: 12. The CDR3 DNA reads TGCGCCAGCAGCGAGGCTGGGAGCGGGGGGGCCCCAGATACGCAGTATTTT. It encodes CASSEAGSGGAPDTQYF. Based on the CDR3 plus reference TRBV5-1 and TRBJ2-3, the full variable domain is KAGVTQTPRYLIKTRGQQVTLSCSPISGHRSVSWYQQTPGQGLQFLFEYFSETQRNKGNFPGRFSGRQFSNSRSEMNVSTLELGDSALYLCASSEAGSGGAPDTQYFGPGTRLTVL.

The rearrangement uses TRBV5-6 and TRBJ2-5; D remains ambiguous. CDR1 is SGHDT and CDR2 is YYEEEE in the germline V gene. The V and J ends lost 2 bases and 5 bases respectively, with 19 bases between them. The CDR3 totals 16 residues. The CDR3: CASSFRVRRSVETQYF. CDR3 DNA: TGTGCCAGCAGCTTCCGGGTACGGCGGTCCGTCGAGACCCAGTACTTC.

This clone is a singleton in its sample. The chain recombines TRBV15 with TRBJ1-1; D call uncertain. Germline V gene data show CDR1 as LNHNV and CDR2 as YYDKDF (reference sequence). This CDR3 comprises 13 residues. Trimming took 0 bases from V and 4 from J, leaving 6 bases between them. CDR3 coding DNA: TGTGCCACCAGCAGAGATCAGGCCACTGAAGCTTTCTTT. Protein product: CATSRDQATEAFF.

V gene TRBV11-2 combines with J gene TRBJ2-3, with D perhaps TRBD2 (6 bases). The CDR3 consists of 15 residues. Germline V gene lookup returns CDR1 SGHAT and CDR2 FQNNGV. Trimming removed 6 bases at V and 1 base at J, with 14 bases between. CDR3 loop: CASSYISGGTDTQYF. The CDR3 coding sequence is TGTGCCAGCAGTTATATATCGGGGGGCACAGATACGCAGTATTTT.